This entry describes one T cell receptor (beta chain). What it binds is not known. This specimen belongs to a study of early T cells in non-severe SARS-CoV-2 infection. Study-level points and caveats: VDJdb-based annotation leaned toward anti-spike CD8 responses and missed private and CD4 specificities.

TCRdb itself ran the 5' RACE reads through MiXCR, one entry per CDR3 protein. The sample has 70,000 to 95,000 distinct CDR3 sequences, over 8.5% seen once. Sequences were obtained from whole blood. This TCR came from an adult who was a healthcare worker with PCR-confirmed SARS-CoV-2 infection or an uninfected control (not recorded which).

CDR3 sequence (DNA): TGTGCCAGCTCACCGGGACTAGCCCATGAGCAGTTCTTC. It encodes CASSPGLAHEQFF. This chain connects TRBV18 to TRBJ2-1; 9 positions agree with TRBD2. In germline, CDR1 is KGHSH, CDR2 LQKENI. This CDR3 region has 13 residues. Trimming cost V 3 bases and J 8 bases; bases outside gene matches: 2.